A selection of T cell receptor beta chains follows, all from one sample in a study of sequential checkpoint blockade in melanoma. Sequenced by immunoSEQ multiplex PCR; TCRdb stores in-frame clones only, minus some. The repertoire consists of roughly 1,700 clones, with approximately 24% occurring once and the leading ten covering about 17%. Sequencing was performed on tumor tissue (inferred from file names), taken from a patient given nivolumab and ipilimumab in sequence. Receptors were obtained from a human donor with melanoma. Each CDR3 is given with its conserved first and last residue. D genes are given only for firm matches. Expanded clones get a size class; other rows say once, few or many, or leave the size out.

j_call d_call clone_size v_call cdr3_nt cdr3_aa
TRBJ1-1 TRBD1 NA TRBV5-1 TGCGCCAGCAGTCTCGACGGACAGGGTGGGACTGAAGCTTTCTTT CASSLDGQGGTEAFF
TRBJ1-6 NA NA TRBV6-8 TGTGCCAGCAGAGTCCGGGAGAGTTCTAGCTCCTATAATTCACCCCTCCACTTT CASRVRESSSSYNSPLHF
TRBJ2-7 TRBD2 few TRBV6-1 TGTGCCAGCAGTGAAGCGCTCGTTAGCGGGGGGACCTACGAGCAGTACTTC CASSEALVSGGTYEQYF
TRBJ2-1 TRBD1 few TRBV14 TGTGCCAGCAGCCGGGGACAGCTCTACAATGAGCAGTTCTTC CASSRGQLYNEQFF
TRBJ1-3 NA NA TRBV6-8 TGTGCCAGCAGTTACTCGATGACATTAGCTTTTGGAAACACCATATATTTT CASSYSMTLAFGNTIYF
TRBJ2-5 TRBD1 few TRBV10-3 TGTGCCATCAGCTCACAGGGGTCTAGGGAGACCCAGTACTTC CAISSQGSRETQYF
TRBJ2-2 NA NA TRBV23-1 TGCGCCAGCAGCCTCATGCGGACCGGGGAGCTGTTTTTT CASSLMRTGELFF
TRBJ2-7 TRBD1 few TRBV2 TGTGCCAGCAGCTCCGGGACAGACGAGCAGTACTTC CASSSGTDEQYF
TRBJ2-3 TRBD2 NA TRBV5-1 TGCGCCAGCAGCCAAGATTTTTGGGGAGGGGAGCGGGATACGCAGTATTTT CASSQDFWGGERDTQYF
TRBJ2-7 TRBD1 medium-sized TRBV11-3 TGTGCCAGCAGCCCCGGACAGGGGGGATCCTACGAGCAGTACTTC CASSPGQGGSYEQYF
TRBJ1-5 NA NA TRBV2 TGTGCCAGCAGTGTGGCAGGGGATAGCAATCAGCCCCAGCATTTT CASSVAGDSNQPQHF
TRBJ1-1 NA few TRBV30 TGTGCCTGGAGCCCTGACGGACGGTTTGAAGCTTTCTTT CAWSPDGRFEAFF
TRBJ1-6 TRBD1 few TRBV11-3 TGTGCCAGCAGCGTACAGGGGGCTAATTCACCCCTCCACTTT CASSVQGANSPLHF
TRBJ2-1 NA NA TRBV29-1 TGCAGCGTTGAACGCAGGGGCAGCTCCTACAATGAGCAGTTCTTC CSVERRGSSYNEQFF
TRBJ2-7 NA few TRBV29-1 TGCAGCGTTAGAGGGGGGCAGTGGAGCTCCTACGAGCAGTACTTC CSVRGGQWSSYEQYF
TRBJ2-2 NA NA TRBV6-8 TGTGCCAGCGGGGTGACAGACAACACCGGGGAGCTGTTTTTT CASGVTDNTGELFF
TRBJ1-2 NA few TRBV11-3 TGTGCCAGCAGCTTATGGTTCCACCACTATGGCTACACCTTC CASSLWFHHYGYTF
TRBJ2-1 TRBD2 medium-sized TRBV11-3 TGTGCCAGCAGCAGACAGCGGGGGGTGGGAATAGATGAGCAGTTCTTC CASSRQRGVGIDEQFF
TRBJ2-5 NA medium-sized TRBV9 TGTGCCAGCAGTGTTTCAAACCGAAAAACCCAGTACTTC CASSVSNRKTQYF
TRBJ2-1 NA NA TRBV19 TGTGCCAGTAGTATAGATTCAGGAATTAAGCAGTTCTTC CASSIDSGIKQFF
TRBJ2-3 TRBD2 NA TRBV6-8 TGTGCCATCAGTGCGGGGGGGTCCACAGATACGCAGTATTTT CAISAGGSTDTQYF
TRBJ2-3 NA few TRBV7-5 TGTGCCAGCAGCCAGGGGCTTACTAGCACAGATACGCAGTATTTT CASSQGLTSTDTQYF
TRBJ1-1 NA NA TRBV15 TGTGCCACCAGCAGTTTGTCCGGGCCCAGTTCGGATGAAGCTTTCTTT CATSSLSGPSSDEAFF
TRBJ1-1 NA large TRBV11-3 TGTGCCAGCAGCCCGAGACAGTTGAACACTGAAGCTTTCTTT CASSPRQLNTEAFF
TRBJ2-5 TRBD1 few TRBV6-8 TGTGCCAGCAGTTACTCGTCAGGACAGGGACAAGAGACCCAGTACTTC CASSYSSGQGQETQYF
TRBJ1-2 NA NA TRBV6-8 TGTGCCAGCAGTTACTCTGCCCTGGGGTATGGCTACACCTTC CASSYSALGYGYTF
TRBJ2-2 NA few TRBV9 TGTGCCAGCAGTGAGTCGGGGGCCGGGGAGCTGTTTTTT CASSESGAGELFF
TRBJ2-5 NA NA TRBV6-8 TGTGCCAGCAGTCCCCTGTCCTTTCAAGAGACCCAGTACTTC CASSPLSFQETQYF
TRBJ2-1 TRBD2 large TRBV6-8 TGTGCCAGCATACTAGCGGGGGTAAATGAGCAGTTCTTC CASILAGVNEQFF
TRBJ1-5 TRBD1 few TRBV11-3 TGTGCCAGCAGCCAAAGGGACAGGGAGTGGCCCCAGCATTTT CASSQRDREWPQHF
TRBJ1-1 NA NA TRBV15 TGTGCCACCAGCAGAGAGCTGACGTTCGGGGCTGAAGCTTTCTTT CATSRELTFGAEAFF
TRBJ2-2 NA few TRBV11-3 TGTGCCAGCAGCCGAGGGGTCATTCCGAACACCGGGGAGCTGTTTTTT CASSRGVIPNTGELFF
TRBJ2-7 NA NA TRBV19 TGTGCCAGTAGACCGCGGCGGTCATCCTACGAGCAGTACTTC CASRPRRSSYEQYF
TRBJ2-7 TRBD1 NA TRBV4-1 TGCGCCAGCAGGTACAGCGGGACAGGGGAATACGAGCAGTACTTC CASRYSGTGEYEQYF
TRBJ1-1 NA NA TRBV9 TGTGCCAGCGCCGACGGGTCCCTCGAAGCTTTCTTT CASADGSLEAFF
TRBJ2-1 NA NA TRBV19 TGTGCCAGTACTCCGACAGGTTCTTACAATGAGCAGTTCTTC CASTPTGSYNEQFF
TRBJ2-7 NA medium-sized TRBV9 TGTGCCAGCAGTGTCCTACTAGTCTACGAGCAGTACTTC CASSVLLVYEQYF
TRBJ1-5 TRBD1 NA TRBV19 TGTGCCAGTACCGGGGGACAGGGTAATCAGCCCCAGCATTTT CASTGGQGNQPQHF
TRBJ1-1 NA few TRBV6-8 TGTGCCAGCACCCTCCGGGGTCCTCTGGGCACTGAAGCTTTCTTT CASTLRGPLGTEAFF
TRBJ2-1 NA few TRBV23-1 TGCGCCAGCAGCCAACGGGACGGGGGATACAATGAGCAGTTCTTC CASSQRDGGYNEQFF
TRBJ1-1 TRBD1 few TRBV6-8 TGTGCCAGCAGTTCAGACAGGGATTCTGAAGCTTTCTTT CASSSDRDSEAFF
TRBJ2-6 TRBD1 NA TRBV19 TGTGCCAGTAGGGGACAGGGCTCTGGGGCCAACGTCCTGACTTTC CASRGQGSGANVLTF
TRBJ2-7 NA NA TRBV11-3 TGTGCCAGCAGCCCACTGACCTTGAGCTCCTACGAGCAGTACTTC CASSPLTLSSYEQYF
TRBJ1-1 TRBD1 large TRBV6-8 TGTGCCAGCAGTTACATCGGCAGGGGGGGCACTGAAGCTTTCTTT CASSYIGRGGTEAFF
TRBJ2-6 NA few TRBV15 TGTGCCACCTCCGAGGGGAGCTCTGGGGCCAACGTCCTGACTTTC CATSEGSSGANVLTF